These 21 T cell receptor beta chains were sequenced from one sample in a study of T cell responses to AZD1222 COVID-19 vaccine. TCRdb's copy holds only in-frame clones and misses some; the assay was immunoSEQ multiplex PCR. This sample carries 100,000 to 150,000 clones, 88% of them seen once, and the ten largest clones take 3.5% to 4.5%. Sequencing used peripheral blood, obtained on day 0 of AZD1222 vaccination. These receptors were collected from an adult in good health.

CDR3 bases: TGTGCCAGCAGCCAGGGGCTAGAATCCCCTGAAGCTTTCTTT. Its translation is CASSQGLESPEAFF. This chain connects TRBV11-2 to TRBJ1-1, with D possibly TRBD1 on 6 matching bases. CDR3 size: 14 residues. The germline V gene encodes CDR1 SGHAT and CDR2 FQNNGV. V lost 5 bases and J 6 bases, leaving 16 bases between the germline ends.

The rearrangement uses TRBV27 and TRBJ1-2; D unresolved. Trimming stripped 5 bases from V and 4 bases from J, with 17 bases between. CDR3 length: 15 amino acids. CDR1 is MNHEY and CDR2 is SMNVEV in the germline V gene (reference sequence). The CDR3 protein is CASSEHGLKVYGYTF. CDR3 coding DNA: TGTGCCAGCAGTGAGCATGGCCTCAAGGTCTATGGCTACACCTTC.

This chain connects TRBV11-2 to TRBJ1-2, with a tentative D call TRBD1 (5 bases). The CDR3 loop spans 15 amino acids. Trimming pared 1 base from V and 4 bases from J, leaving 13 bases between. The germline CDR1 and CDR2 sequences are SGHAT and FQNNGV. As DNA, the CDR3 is TGTGCCAGCAGCTTAGTCCAGGGTGGGGGCTATGGCTACACCTTC. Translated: CASSLVQGGGYGYTF.

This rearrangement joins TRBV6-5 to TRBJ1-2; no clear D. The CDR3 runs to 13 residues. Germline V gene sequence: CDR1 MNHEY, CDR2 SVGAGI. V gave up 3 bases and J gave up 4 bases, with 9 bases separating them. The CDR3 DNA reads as TGTGCCAGCAGTTATTGGGAGGGCTATGGCTACACCTTC. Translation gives CASSYWEGYGYTF.

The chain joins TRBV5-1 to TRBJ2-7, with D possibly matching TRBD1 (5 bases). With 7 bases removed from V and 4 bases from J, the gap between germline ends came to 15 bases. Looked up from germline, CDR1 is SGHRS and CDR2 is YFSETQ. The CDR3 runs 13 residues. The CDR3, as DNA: TGCGCCAGCGGACCGACAGTCCCATACGAGCAGTACTTC. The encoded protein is CASGPTVPYEQYF.

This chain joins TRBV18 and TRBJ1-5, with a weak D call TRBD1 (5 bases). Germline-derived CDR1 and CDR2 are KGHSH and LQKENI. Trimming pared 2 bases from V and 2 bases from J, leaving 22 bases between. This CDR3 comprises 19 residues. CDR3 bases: TGTGCCAGCTCACCAAAGGCAGGGAGAGGTCTTTACGGCAATCAGCCCCAGCATTTT. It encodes CASSPKAGRGLYGNQPQHF.

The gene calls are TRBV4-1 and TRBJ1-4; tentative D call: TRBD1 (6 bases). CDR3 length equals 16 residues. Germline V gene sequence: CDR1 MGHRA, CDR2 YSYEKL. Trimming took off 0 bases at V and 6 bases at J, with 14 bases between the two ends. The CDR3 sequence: CASSQDEGGAYEKLFF. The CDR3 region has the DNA TGCGCCAGCAGCCAAGATGAGGGGGGCGCGTATGAAAAACTGTTTTTT.

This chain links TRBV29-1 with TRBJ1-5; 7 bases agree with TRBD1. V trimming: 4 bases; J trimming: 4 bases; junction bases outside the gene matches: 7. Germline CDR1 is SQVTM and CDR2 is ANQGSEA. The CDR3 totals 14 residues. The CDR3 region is CSVAIGGGNQPQHF. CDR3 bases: TGCAGCGTTGCAATAGGGGGCGGGAATCAGCCCCAGCATTTT.

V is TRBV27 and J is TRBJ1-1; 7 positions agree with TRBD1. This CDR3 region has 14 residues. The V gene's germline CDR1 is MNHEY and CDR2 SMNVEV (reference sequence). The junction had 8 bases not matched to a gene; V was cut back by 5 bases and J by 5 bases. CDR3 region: CASSIQTGKTEAFF. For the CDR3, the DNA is TGTGCCAGCAGTATCCAGACAGGGAAAACTGAAGCTTTCTTT.

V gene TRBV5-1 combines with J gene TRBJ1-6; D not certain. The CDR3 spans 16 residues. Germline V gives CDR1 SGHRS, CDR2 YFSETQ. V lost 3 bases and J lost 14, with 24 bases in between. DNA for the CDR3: TGCGCCAGCAGCTGGGGATACGACCCCGGGAGAGTTTCCCTCCACTTT. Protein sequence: CASSWGYDPGRVSLHF.

The CDR3 protein is CASSLRSYEQYF. Here the CDR3 DNA reads TGTGCCAGCAGCTTACGGAGCTACGAGCAGTACTTC. This chain uses TRBV7-2 with TRBJ2-7; D not resolved. Per germline, CDR1 SGHTA and CDR2 FQGNSA. The CDR3 contains 12 residues. The V end was cut by 2 bases, the J end by 3 bases, with 5 bases between.

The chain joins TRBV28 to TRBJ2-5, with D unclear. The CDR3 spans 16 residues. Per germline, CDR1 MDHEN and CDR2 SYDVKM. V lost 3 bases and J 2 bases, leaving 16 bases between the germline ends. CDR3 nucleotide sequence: TGTGCCAGCAGTTTTACGGCCAGGCGACCTCAAGAGACCCAGTACTTC. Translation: CASSFTARRPQETQYF.

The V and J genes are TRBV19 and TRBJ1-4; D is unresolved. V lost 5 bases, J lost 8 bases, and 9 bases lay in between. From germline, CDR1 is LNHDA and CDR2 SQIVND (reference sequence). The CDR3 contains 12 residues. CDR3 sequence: CASSAVEEKLFF. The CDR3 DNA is TGTGCCAGTAGTGCCGTAGAGGAAAAACTGTTTTTT. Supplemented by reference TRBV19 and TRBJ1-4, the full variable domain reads DGGITQSPKYLFRKEGQNVTLSCEQNLNHDAMYWYRQDPGQGLRLIYYSQIVNDFQKGDIAEGYSVSREKKESFPLTVTSAQKNPTAFYLCASSAVEEKLFFGSGTQLSVL.

CDR3 DNA sequence: TGCGCCAGCAGCCCCGACCTATACAATGAGCAGTTCTTC. This encodes CASSPDLYNEQFF. This sequence joins TRBV5-1 and TRBJ2-1, with D uncertain. From germline, CDR1 is SGHRS and CDR2 YFSETQ. The V gene lost 4 bases and the J gene lost 4 bases, with 9 bases spanning the gap. The CDR3 spans 13 residues.

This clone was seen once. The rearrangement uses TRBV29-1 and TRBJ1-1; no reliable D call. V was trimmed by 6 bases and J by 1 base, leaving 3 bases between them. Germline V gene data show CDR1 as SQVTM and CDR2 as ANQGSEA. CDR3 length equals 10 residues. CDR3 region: CSVRNTEAFF. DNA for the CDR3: TGCAGCGTCAGGAACACTGAAGCTTTCTTT. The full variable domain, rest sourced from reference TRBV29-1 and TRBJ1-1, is SAVISQKPSRDICQRGTSLTIQCQVDSQVTMMFWYRQQPGQSLTLIATANQGSEATYESGFVIDKFPISRPNLTFSTLTVSNMSPEDSSIYLCSVRNTEAFFGQGTRLTVV.

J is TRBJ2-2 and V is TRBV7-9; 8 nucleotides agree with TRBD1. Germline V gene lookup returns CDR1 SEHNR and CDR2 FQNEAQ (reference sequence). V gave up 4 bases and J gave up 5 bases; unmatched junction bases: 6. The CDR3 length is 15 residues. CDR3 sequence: CASSSDRGRTGELFF. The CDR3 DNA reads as TGTGCCAGCAGCTCCGACAGGGGACGGACCGGGGAGCTGTTTTTT.

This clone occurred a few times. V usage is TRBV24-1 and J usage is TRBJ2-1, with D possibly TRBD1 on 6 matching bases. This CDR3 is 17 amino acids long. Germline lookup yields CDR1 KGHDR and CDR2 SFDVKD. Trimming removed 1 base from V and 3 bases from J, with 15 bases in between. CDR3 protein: CATSDFSRQGYYNEQFF. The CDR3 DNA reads TGTGCCACCAGTGATTTTTCCCGGCAGGGGTACTACAATGAGCAGTTCTTC.

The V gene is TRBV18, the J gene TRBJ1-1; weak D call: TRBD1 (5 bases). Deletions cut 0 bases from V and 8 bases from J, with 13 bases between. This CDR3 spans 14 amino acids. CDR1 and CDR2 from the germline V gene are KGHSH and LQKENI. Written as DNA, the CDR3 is TGTGCCAGCTCACCACCGGGGGACCGACCCGAAGCTTTCTTT. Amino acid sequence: CASSPPGDRPEAFF.

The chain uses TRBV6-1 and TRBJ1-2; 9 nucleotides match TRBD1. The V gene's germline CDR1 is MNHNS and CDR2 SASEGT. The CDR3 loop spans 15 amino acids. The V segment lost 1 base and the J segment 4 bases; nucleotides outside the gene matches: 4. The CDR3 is CASSEVWDRAYGYTF. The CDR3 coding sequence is TGTGCCAGCAGTGAAGTCTGGGACAGGGCCTATGGCTACACCTTC.

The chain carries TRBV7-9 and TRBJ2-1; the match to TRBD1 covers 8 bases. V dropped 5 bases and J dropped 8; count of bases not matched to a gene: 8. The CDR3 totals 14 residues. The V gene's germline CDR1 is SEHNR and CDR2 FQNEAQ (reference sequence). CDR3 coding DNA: TGTGCCAGCAGCCCGAGGGCAGGGGGCGATGAGCAGTTCTTC. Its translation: CASSPRAGGDEQFF. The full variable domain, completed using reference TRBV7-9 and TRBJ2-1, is DTGVSQNPRHKITKRGQNVTFRCDPISEHNRLYWYRQTLGQGPEFLTYFQNEAQLEKSRLLSDRFSAERPKGSFSTLEIQRTEQGDSAMYLCASSPRAGGDEQFFGPGTRLTVL.

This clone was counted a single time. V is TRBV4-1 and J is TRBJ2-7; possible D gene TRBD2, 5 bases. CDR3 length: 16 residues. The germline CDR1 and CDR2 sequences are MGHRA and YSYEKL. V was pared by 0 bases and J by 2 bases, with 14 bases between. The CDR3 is CASSQDLGAGTYEQYF. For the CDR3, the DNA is TGCGCCAGCAGCCAAGATCTCGGCGCCGGGACCTACGAGCAGTACTTC.